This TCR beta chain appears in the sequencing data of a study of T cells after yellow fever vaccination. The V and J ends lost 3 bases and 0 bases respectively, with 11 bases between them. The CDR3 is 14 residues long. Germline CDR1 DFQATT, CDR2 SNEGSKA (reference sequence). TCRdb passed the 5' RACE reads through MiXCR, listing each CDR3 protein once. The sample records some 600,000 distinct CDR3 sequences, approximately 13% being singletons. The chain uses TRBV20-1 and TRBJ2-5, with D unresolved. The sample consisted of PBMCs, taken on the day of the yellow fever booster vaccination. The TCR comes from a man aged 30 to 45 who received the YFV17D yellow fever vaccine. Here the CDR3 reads CSARERRNQETQYF. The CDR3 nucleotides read TGCAGTGCTAGGGAGAGGAGAAACCAAGAGACCCAGTACTTC.